This T cell receptor beta chain was sequenced in a study of T cells after yellow fever vaccination. Study-level results: It was the secondary response that reached its peak faster, day 5 versus 15, but it was weaker.

The table lists this clonotype with a few counts. Antigen: not known. V was trimmed by 0 bases and J by 3 bases, leaving 17 bases between them. Looked up from germline, CDR1 is LNHNV and CDR2 is YYDKDF (reference sequence). The CDR3 has 17 amino acids. Researchers made TCR cDNA using 5'RACE template switching, and this step added a universal primer site and UMIs. TCRdb used MiXCR to reprocess the 5' RACE reads, holding one entry per CDR3 protein. The sample has roughly 340,000 distinct CDR3 sequences, 4% seen once. The rearrangement uses TRBV15 and TRBJ1-1, with a tentative D call TRBD1 (5 bases). This specimen was PBMCs, taken 5 days after the yellow fever booster vaccination. The origin of this receptor is a man between 18 and 29 years old who received the YFV17D yellow fever vaccine. The CDR3 DNA is TGTGCCACCAGCAGAGATCGCGGCGGGGCTGCATACACTGAAGCTTTCTTT. This sequence encodes CATSRDRGGAAYTEAFF.